Shown below are 18 T cell receptor beta chains from a single sample sequenced in a study of T cells in Graves' hyperthyroidism and ophthalmopathy. Authors of the study amplified TCR beta CDR3 regions from RNA transcripts. The study used the HTBI primer set for a first-round RT-PCR of the TCR CDR3. TCRdb processed the multiplex PCR reads anew with MiXCR; each CDR3 protein has one entry. The sample includes a few hundred thousand distinct CDR3 sequences, about 15% seen only once; the top ten take 17%. The sequencing sample was made of blood. These receptors were taken from a woman younger than 35 with Graves' ophthalmopathy.

This clonotype has at least ten counts. This chain connects TRBV3-1 to TRBJ1-1; TRBD1 aligns across 9 bases. Germline lookup yields CDR1 LGHDT and CDR2 YNNKEL (reference sequence). CDR3 length: 14 amino acids. V trimming: 4 bases; J trimming: 3 bases; junction bases outside the gene matches: 3. The CDR3 coding sequence is TGTGCCAGCAGCCTGGGACAGGGACACACTGAAGCTTTCTTT. Translation gives CASSLGQGHTEAFF.

Details on this clonotype: Relative to the germline gene, one junction end is altered; a read error may explain this. J is TRBJ1-2 and V is TRBV7-2, with unresolved D. Per germline, CDR1 SGHTA and CDR2 FQGNSA. The length of the CDR3 is 14 residues. CDR3 protein: CASSLEPSVYGHTF. The CDR3 nucleotides read TGTGCCAGCAGCTTAGAACCCTCAGTTTATGGCCACACCTTC.

This clonotype has ten or more counts. The V call is TRBV5-1, the J call TRBJ2-3; D is ambiguous. This CDR3 contains 13 residues. The V gene lost 4 bases and the J gene lost 2 bases, with 8 bases spanning the gap. CDR1 SGHRS and CDR2 YFSETQ come from the germline V gene. The CDR3 DNA reads as TGCGCCAGCAGCCCGGAACCCACAGATACGCAGTATTTT. This translates into CASSPEPTDTQYF.

The rearrangement joins TRBV29-1 to TRBJ1-5; 7 nucleotides agree with TRBD1. The CDR3 is made up of 14 amino acids. With 5 bases clipped from V and 6 bases from J, the junction kept 10 bases outside the gene matches. Germline assignment: CDR1 SQVTM and CDR2 ANQGSEA. The CDR3 DNA sequence: TGCAGCGTTACACAGGGGAGCGCTATTCAGCCCCAGCATTTT. Protein sequence: CSVTQGSAIQPQHF.

This chain links TRBV20-1 with TRBJ1-1, with TRBD1 as a possible D gene (6 bases). Germline V gives CDR1 DFQATT, CDR2 SNEGSKA (reference sequence). This CDR3 has 14 residues. V was pared by 3 bases and J by 3 bases, with 14 bases between. The CDR3 DNA follows: TGCAGTGCTAGGCACGAGGGGGGTCACACTGAAGCTTTCTTT. Translation: CSARHEGGHTEAFF.

This clonotype came up many times. The V call is TRBV28, the J call TRBJ2-3; D may match TRBD1 or TRBD2 (5 bases each). Trimming took 3 bases from V and 4 from J, leaving 11 bases between them. Germline V gene lookup returns CDR1 MDHEN and CDR2 SYDVKM. The CDR3 has 14 residues. CDR3 sequence: CASSFRQGADTQYF. In DNA form, the CDR3 reads TGTGCCAGCAGTTTCCGGCAGGGAGCAGATACGCAGTATTTT.

This clonotype was counted many times. Here the CDR3 reads CASRDRGAADRDTQYF. The CDR3 region has the DNA TGTGCCAGCAGGGACCGGGGGGCCGCCGATAGGGATACGCAGTATTTT. V usage is TRBV11-2 and J usage is TRBJ2-3, with a possible D match to TRBD2 (7 bases). The CDR3 loop spans 16 amino acids. CDR1 and CDR2 (germline): SGHAT, FQNNGV. V was pared by 6 bases and J by 6 bases, with 22 bases between. Filled out from reference TRBV11-2 and TRBJ2-3, the complete variable domain reads EAGVAQSPRYKIIEKRQSVAFWCNPISGHATLYWYQQILGQGPKLLIQFQNNGVVDDSQLPKDRFSAERLKGVDSTLKIQPAKLEDSAVYLCASRDRGAADRDTQYFGPGTRLTVL.

This clonotype has a count of ten or more. The CDR3 nucleotides are TGTGCCAGCAGTTTGCTAGGACAGTCCTACAACTACAATGAGCAGTTCTTC. Protein sequence: CASSLLGQSYNYNEQFF. This chain joins TRBV27 and TRBJ2-1; D perhaps matches TRBD1 (6 bases). The germline gives CDR1 MNHEY, CDR2 SMNVEV (reference sequence). The V end lost 3 bases, the J end lost 3 bases, and 18 bases lay between the germline ends. The CDR3 has 17 residues.

The J gene is TRBJ2-7, the V gene TRBV28, with TRBD2 as a possible D gene (7 bases). From germline, CDR1 is MDHEN and CDR2 SYDVKM. V dropped 5 bases and J dropped 4 bases, with 21 bases sitting between them. CDR3 length: 16 amino acids. The CDR3 coding sequence is TGTGCCAGCAGTCCCCAGGGAGGGCAGGGGAGGTACGAGCAGTACTTC. Translated, it gives CASSPQGGQGRYEQYF.

Many counts were recorded for this clonotype. The chain recombines TRBV13 with TRBJ2-7; 8 bases are shared with TRBD2. The germline gives CDR1 PRHDT, CDR2 FYEKMQ (reference sequence). The CDR3 is 13 amino acids. With V trimmed by 3 bases and J by 6 bases, 4 bases remained unmatched. In DNA form, the CDR3 reads TGTGCCAGCAGCTTGCGGGGGGATGGCGAGCAGTACTTC. Translated, it gives CASSLRGDGEQYF.

The chain has TRBV30 and TRBJ2-2, with 13 bases that match TRBD2. Per the germline V gene, CDR1 is GTSNPN and CDR2 is SVGIG (reference sequence). J gave up 4 bases and V 3 bases, and 5 bases lay outside the gene matches. This CDR3 has 16 residues. CDR3 in DNA: TGTGCCTGGAGCGATGGACTAGCGGGAGCCACCGGGGAGCTGTTTTTT. The encoded protein is CAWSDGLAGATGELFF.

V and J are TRBV20-1 and TRBJ1-1; TRBD1 agrees at 10 bases. Germline V gene data show CDR1 as DFQATT and CDR2 as SNEGSKA (reference sequence). V trimming: 7 bases; J trimming: 5 bases; junction bases outside the gene matches: 10. CDR3 size: 14 residues. The CDR3 nucleotides read TGCAGTGGGGACAGGGGTGGCGGAAGGACTGAAGCTTTCTTT. Its translation: CSGDRGGGRTEAFF.

The rearrangement joins TRBV5-5 to TRBJ2-5; either TRBD1 or TRBD2 may fit D (6 bases each). The germline V gene has CDR1 SGHKS and CDR2 YYEKEE (reference sequence). The CDR3 length is 14 residues. Trimming pared 7 bases from V and 5 bases from J, leaving 18 bases between. The CDR3 loop reads CASYTGGGSETQYF. In DNA, the CDR3 is TGTGCCAGCTACACCGGGGGCGGGTCGGAGACCCAGTACTTC.

The rearrangement uses TRBV6-5 and TRBJ1-6, with D possibly being TRBD1 (6 bases). This CDR3 is built from 16 residues. V was cut by 6 bases and J by 0 bases, with 12 bases left in between. CDR1 and CDR2 from the germline V gene are MNHEY and SVGAGI. The CDR3 nucleotides are TGTGCCAGCAGGTCTCGACAGGACTCCTATAATTCACCCCTCCACTTT. Its protein is CASRSRQDSYNSPLHF.

This clonotype was observed many times. The chain carries TRBV28 and TRBJ1-1; D might be TRBD1 (6 bases). The CDR3 consists of 18 residues. Germline V lookup: CDR1 MDHEN, CDR2 SYDVKM. The germline V and J ends were trimmed by 7 bases and 0 bases, with 24 bases remaining between them. In DNA, the CDR3 is TGTGCCAGCATCGGCTACAGGGCCGCTACCTACATGAACACTGAAGCTTTCTTT. Protein sequence: CASIGYRAATYMNTEAFF.

This clonotype was found many times. This chain joins TRBV6-2 or TRBV6-3 and TRBJ2-7; 10 bases are shared with TRBD2. There are 14 residues in the CDR3. The germline gives CDR1 MNHEY, CDR2 SVGEGT. Trimming removed 8 bases from V and 1 base from J; junction bases left unmatched: 5. Here the CDR3 DNA reads TGTGCCAGCTCAAGAGCGGGAGGGTCCTACGAGCAGTACTTC. Its protein is CASSRAGGSYEQYF.

The table lists this clonotype with many counts. The CDR3 is CASSLSLREAQYF. The DNA for the CDR3 is TGTGCCAGCAGTTTATCGTTGCGGGAAGCGCAGTATTTT. V is TRBV27 and J is TRBJ2-3, with a possible D match to TRBD2 (6 bases). The germline CDR1 and CDR2 sequences are MNHEY and SMNVEV (reference sequence). Trimming cost V 0 bases and J 10 bases, with 11 bases left between them. The CDR3 runs 13 residues.

There are many counts of this clonotype. The V call is TRBV7-2, the J call TRBJ1-4, with 8 bases lining up with TRBD1. V gave up 6 bases and J gave up 8 bases; unmatched junction bases: 11. CDR3 length: 15 amino acids. Germline V gene sequence: CDR1 SGHTA, CDR2 FQGNSA. The CDR3 DNA is TGTGCCAGCAGTTCAGGGGGCGCGAAGGGGGAAAAACTGTTTTTT. Encoded protein: CASSSGGAKGEKLFF.